These T cell receptor beta chains were read from a single sample in a study of CD8 T cells in Susac syndrome. TCRdb fed the immunoSEQ multiplex PCR reads into MiXCR, producing one record per CDR3 protein. The sample holds 95,000 or so distinct CDR3 sequences, 85% to 95% seen once. Sample: CD8+ T cells from PBMCs. These receptors were obtained from a human donor in good health. Both conserved end residues are part of each CDR3. Fields, in order: J gene, V gene, D gene, clone size, CDR3 DNA, CDR3 protein. D genes are given only for firm matches. Size is omitted from some rows. Given values are once, few, many or a class for expanded clones.

J: TRBJ2-1; V: TRBV27; D: .; size: .; DNA: TGTGCCAGCAGGTTTGGGGGACTCTACAATGAGCAGTTCTTC; CDR3: CASRFGGLYNEQFF
J: TRBJ2-7; V: TRBV6-5; D: .; size: .; DNA: TGTGCCAGCTTGGACACGACCTACGAGCAGTACTTC; CDR3: CASLDTTYEQYF
J: TRBJ2-1; V: TRBV5-6; D: .; size: .; DNA: TGTGCCAGCACCCTGGGGGGGCTAGGGCAGTTCTTC; CDR3: CASTLGGLGQFF
J: TRBJ1-1; V: TRBV29-1; D: .; size: .; DNA: TGCAGCGTCCGAGGCTGGGGAGGGCCTGAAGCTTTCTTT; CDR3: CSVRGWGGPEAFF
J: TRBJ1-1; V: TRBV7-9; D: TRBD1; size: .; DNA: TGTGCCAGCAGCCCTCGACAGGGGACGGCTGAAGCTTTCTTT; CDR3: CASSPRQGTAEAFF
J: TRBJ1-1; V: TRBV9; D: .; size: .; DNA: TGTGCCAGCAGCGTAGCGTACCGGAACACTGAAGCTTTCTTT; CDR3: CASSVAYRNTEAFF
J: TRBJ1-2; V: TRBV3-1; D: .; size: .; DNA: TGTGCCAGCAGCCACGTGACAGGAAATGGCTACACCTTC; CDR3: CASSHVTGNGYTF
J: TRBJ1-1; V: TRBV10-3; D: .; size: .; DNA: TGTGCCATCAGTGAGTTGCGTTTCGCAGCGAACACTGAAGCTTTCTTT; CDR3: CAISELRFAANTEAFF
J: TRBJ2-5; V: TRBV12-3/TRBV12-4; D: .; size: .; DNA: TGTGCCAGCAGTCTTTCTCGGAGCCCAGAGACCCAGTACTTC; CDR3: CASSLSRSPETQYF
J: TRBJ2-3; V: TRBV7-8; D: .; size: .; DNA: TGTGCCAGCAGCTTAGCGCAGAGGGAAGCAGATACGCAGTATTTT; CDR3: CASSLAQREADTQYF
J: TRBJ2-7; V: TRBV5-4; D: TRBD1; size: .; DNA: TGTGCCAGCAGCTGGGGGACAGGGGGCGGCTACGAGCAGTACTTC; CDR3: CASSWGTGGGYEQYF
J: TRBJ2-1; V: TRBV27; D: .; size: .; DNA: TGTGCCAGCAGCCGTGGGGGGACGGGGACCGGCTACAATGAGCAGTTCTTC; CDR3: CASSRGGTGTGYNEQFF
J: TRBJ2-2; V: TRBV11-2; D: .; size: .; DNA: TGTGCCAGCAGCCTGCGTGCAACCGAGTGGGGCGGGGAGCTGTTTTTT; CDR3: CASSLRATEWGGELFF
J: TRBJ1-5; V: TRBV27; D: .; size: once; DNA: TGTGCCAGCAGTTTCCAGGGAGCCAATCAGCCCCAGCATTTT; CDR3: CASSFQGANQPQHF
J: TRBJ2-5; V: TRBV29-1; D: TRBD2; size: .; DNA: TGCAGCGTTGAAGATCGGGGACTAGCGGGGGGGGAAGAGACCCAGTACTTC; CDR3: CSVEDRGLAGGEETQYF
J: TRBJ1-2; V: TRBV29-1; D: .; size: .; DNA: TGCAGCGTTGACCCAGGGGCCGTCTATGGCTACACCTTC; CDR3: CSVDPGAVYGYTF
J: TRBJ2-1; V: TRBV6-1; D: .; size: .; DNA: TGTGCCAGCACCCCGAATCGGGGCTACAATGAGCAGTTCTTC; CDR3: CASTPNRGYNEQFF
J: TRBJ2-1; V: TRBV24-1; D: TRBD1; size: .; DNA: TGTGCCACCAGTGATTTACTAACAGGGGAACAGTTCTTC; CDR3: CATSDLLTGEQFF
J: TRBJ1-1; V: TRBV7-9; D: TRBD1; size: .; DNA: TGTGCCAGCAACACAGGGGGTATCACTGAAGCTTTCTTT; CDR3: CASNTGGITEAFF
J: TRBJ1-1; V: TRBV29-1; D: TRBD1; size: .; DNA: TGCAGCGTTGAAGGCCGGGACAGGGGGCGAAAAAACACTGAAGCTTTCTTT; CDR3: CSVEGRDRGRKNTEAFF
J: TRBJ1-1; V: TRBV19; D: .; size: .; DNA: TGTGCCAGTAATTCGGGACGGTCTGAAGCTTTCTTT; CDR3: CASNSGRSEAFF
J: TRBJ2-5; V: TRBV12-3/TRBV12-4; D: TRBD1; size: .; DNA: TGTGCCAGCAGTTCCTCGCGACAGGGCGATAGAGAGACCCAGTACTTC; CDR3: CASSSSRQGDRETQYF
J: TRBJ2-6; V: TRBV6-1; D: TRBD1; size: .; DNA: TGTGCCACTAAACGACAGGGGGAATTTGGGGCCAACGTCCTGACTTTC; CDR3: CATKRQGEFGANVLTF
J: TRBJ1-3; V: TRBV14; D: .; size: .; DNA: TGTGCCAGCAGCCAAGTTGGTGGAGGCGGAAACACCATATATTTT; CDR3: CASSQVGGGGNTIYF
J: TRBJ2-7; V: TRBV2; D: TRBD1; size: once; DNA: TGTGCCAGCAGAGACCGGACAGGGCTCTACGAGCAGTACTTC; CDR3: CASRDRTGLYEQYF
J: TRBJ2-3; V: TRBV4-2; D: TRBD2; size: .; DNA: TGTGCCAGCAGCCCGTCGACTCTAGCGGGGGGCCCCACAGATACGCAGTATTTT; CDR3: CASSPSTLAGGPTDTQYF
J: TRBJ1-2; V: TRBV29-1; D: TRBD1; size: .; DNA: TGCAGCGTTATCGGGACAGTTTCCTATGGCTACACCTTC; CDR3: CSVIGTVSYGYTF